This TCR beta chain was identified during a study of blood T cell repertoires in COVID-19. As handled by the study authors: Amplification of reference gene primers provided the estimated nucleated cell counts. Sequencing was performed with immunoSEQ multiplex PCR; in TCRdb, only in-frame clones are kept and a portion is missing. V and J calls and clone size are given by that table; D and trimming were obtained from the DNA. The sample holds about 400,000 clones, roughly 89% seen once. This clone was seen a single time. CDR3 length: 15 amino acids. Trimming removed 5 bases at V and 14 bases at J, with 27 bases between. Germline V lookup: CDR1 MNHNY, CDR2 SVGAGI (reference sequence).

The sample comprised PBMCs or T cells enriched from blood (not recorded which). The chain joins TRBV6-6 to TRBJ2-5; maybe TRBD1 (6 bases). This clonotype originated in a woman aged 25 to 39 who had recovered from COVID-19. CDR3 in amino acids: CASSHTLIGTPKAYF. The CDR3 coding sequence is TGTGCCAGCAGTCACACCCTTATCGGGACACCCAAGGCTTACTTC.